This TCR beta chain was retrieved from a study of Ad26.COV2.S vaccination and SARS-CoV-2 variants. The wider study: Vaccine-arm donor from the placebo-controlled COV1001 Ad26.COV2.S trial.

Study-level results: Breadth of non-spike TCRs did not differ between vaccinees and placebo recipients.

As to treatment: roughly 20 received Ad26.COV2.S at low or high dose, single or two shots; roughly five received placebo; per-sample allocation not given. Samples came from day 63 after the first vaccine or placebo injection. Trimming shortened V by 5 bases and J by 3 bases, and 10 bases separated the two germline ends. The CDR3 totals 13 residues. CDR1 SGHTA and CDR2 FQGNSA come from the germline V gene. Data came from immunoSEQ multiplex PCR; TCRdb stores just in-frame clones and leaves some out. The sample yields 300,000 to 350,000 clones, about 90% seen once. Regarding this clone: What it binds is not known. Other nucleotide sequences in the sample specify the same CDR3.

This TCR was recovered from a person aged 18-65 years who received the Ad26.COV2.S COVID-19 vaccine or a placebo. The chain couples TRBV7-2 to TRBJ1-2; D is undetermined. The sequences come from peripheral blood, collected in a trial of Ad26.COV2.S vaccine versus placebo. CDR3 bases: TGTGCCAGCAGCCTCGACGGAGACTATGGCTACACCTTC. This sequence encodes CASSLDGDYGYTF.